Detailed here is one TCR beta chain. The ends were cut back, 3 bases at V and 7 bases at J, with 9 bases in the middle. The CDR3 is made up of 11 amino acids. Germline CDR1 reads SQVTM; CDR2 reads ANQGSEA. The data originate from a study of blood T cell repertoires in COVID-19. Assay: immunoSEQ multiplex PCR; the TCRdb copy retains only in-frame clones and omits some. Among about 230,000 clones listed, approximately 89% were seen once. V usage is TRBV29-1 and J usage is TRBJ1-1; D is possibly TRBD1 (6 bases). What was sequenced was PBMCs or T cells enriched from blood (not recorded which). The clonotype was recovered from a woman in her forties with acute COVID-19. DNA of the CDR3: TGCAGCGTTGACAGGGGCAATGAAGCTTTCTTT. It yields the protein CSVDRGNEAFF.